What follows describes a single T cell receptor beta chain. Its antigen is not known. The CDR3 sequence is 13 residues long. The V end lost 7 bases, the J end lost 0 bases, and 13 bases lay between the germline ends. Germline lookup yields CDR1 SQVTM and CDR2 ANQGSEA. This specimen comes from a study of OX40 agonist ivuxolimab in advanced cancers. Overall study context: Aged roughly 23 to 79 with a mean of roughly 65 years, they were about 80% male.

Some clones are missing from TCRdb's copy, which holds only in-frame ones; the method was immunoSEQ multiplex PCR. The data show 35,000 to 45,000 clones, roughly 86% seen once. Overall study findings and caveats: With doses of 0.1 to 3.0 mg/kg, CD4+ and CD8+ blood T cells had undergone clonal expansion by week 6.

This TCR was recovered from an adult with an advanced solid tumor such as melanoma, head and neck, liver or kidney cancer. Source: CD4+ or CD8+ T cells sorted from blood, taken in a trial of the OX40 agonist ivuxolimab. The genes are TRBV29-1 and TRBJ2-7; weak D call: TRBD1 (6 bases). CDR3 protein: CSAQTGTSYEQYF. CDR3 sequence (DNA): TGCAGCGCCCAAACAGGGACCTCCTACGAGCAGTACTTC.